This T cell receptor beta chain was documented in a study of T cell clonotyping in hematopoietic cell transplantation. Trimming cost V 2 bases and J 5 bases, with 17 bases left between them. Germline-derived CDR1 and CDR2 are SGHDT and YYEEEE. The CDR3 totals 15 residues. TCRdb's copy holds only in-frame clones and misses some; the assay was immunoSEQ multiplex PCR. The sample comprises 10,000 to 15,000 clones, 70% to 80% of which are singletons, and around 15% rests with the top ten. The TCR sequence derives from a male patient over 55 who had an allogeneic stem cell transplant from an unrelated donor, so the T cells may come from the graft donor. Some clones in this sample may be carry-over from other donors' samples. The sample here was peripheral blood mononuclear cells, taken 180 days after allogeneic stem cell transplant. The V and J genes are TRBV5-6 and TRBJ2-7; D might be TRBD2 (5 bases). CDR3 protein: CASSFGLTRRDEQYF. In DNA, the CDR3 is TGTGCCAGCAGCTTCGGACTCACCCGGCGCGACGAGCAGTACTTC.